The present T cell receptor (beta chain) was sequenced within a study of beta chain features in type 1 diabetes. Via CD45RO/CCR7/CD25/CD127/CD95/CD27, cells of the CD4+ naive, central memory, regulatory and stem cell-like memory subsets were sorted. Reverse transcription of all isolated RNA meant that expressed TCRB transcripts were sequenced. Only in-frame clones appear in the TCRdb table, and some are missing; sequencing was by immunoSEQ multiplex PCR. In the table there are 150,000 or so clones, under 60% of which are singletons. The source is a man between 18 and 35 years old in good health. Sequences were obtained from Tregs from blood.

CDR3 in DNA: TGTGCCTGGACCTCTACCGTGCGCGGTTCACCCCTCCACTTT. Translation: CAWTSTVRGSPLHF. V usage is TRBV30 and J usage is TRBJ1-6; D is undetermined. Trimming left V 4 bases short and J 9 bases short, with 16 bases between. Germline CDR1 is GTSNPN and CDR2 is SVGIG (reference sequence). The length of the CDR3 is 14 residues.